This T cell receptor (beta chain) was sequenced during a study of shared clonotypes between healthy human individuals. With respect to this clone: Its antigen is unknown. Other DNA sequences from this sample encode an identical CDR3 as well.

Healthy adults negative for HIV, lacking recent acute infections or vaccinations, served as donors. The assay was immunoSEQ multiplex PCR, and TCRdb's table has in-frame clones only and misses some. The sample consists of more than 2,000,000 clones, about 92% of them appearing once. Trimming removed 6 bases at V and 4 bases at J, with 6 bases between. The germline V gene has CDR1 MNHEY and CDR2 SVGAGI. CDR3 size: 11 residues. Study-level findings and limits: Even with large depth, rarefaction showed that sorted-subset sequencing was incomplete.

The sequenced sample was naive CD4+ T cells sorted from blood. The subset denotes: CD45RA+ positively selected. This sequence originates from a man aged 18-30 years in good health. The chain combines TRBV6-5 with TRBJ2-5; D may be TRBD1 (5 bases). The CDR3 DNA reads as TGTGCCAGCAGCCAGGGAGAGACCCAGTACTTC. Translation: CASSQGETQYF.